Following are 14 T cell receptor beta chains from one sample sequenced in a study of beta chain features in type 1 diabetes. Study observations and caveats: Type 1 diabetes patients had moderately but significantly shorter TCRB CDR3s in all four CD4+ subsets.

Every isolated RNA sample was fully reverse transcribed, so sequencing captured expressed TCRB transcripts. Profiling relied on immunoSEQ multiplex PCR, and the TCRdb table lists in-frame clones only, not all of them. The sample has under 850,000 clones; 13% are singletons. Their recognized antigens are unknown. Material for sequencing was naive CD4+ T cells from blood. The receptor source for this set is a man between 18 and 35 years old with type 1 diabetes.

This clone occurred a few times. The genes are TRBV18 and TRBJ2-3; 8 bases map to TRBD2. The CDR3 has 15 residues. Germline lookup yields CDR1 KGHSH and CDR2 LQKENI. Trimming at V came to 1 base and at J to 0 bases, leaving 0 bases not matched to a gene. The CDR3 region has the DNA TGTGCCAGCTCACCACTAGCGGGAAGCACAGATACGCAGTATTTT. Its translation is CASSPLAGSTDTQYF.

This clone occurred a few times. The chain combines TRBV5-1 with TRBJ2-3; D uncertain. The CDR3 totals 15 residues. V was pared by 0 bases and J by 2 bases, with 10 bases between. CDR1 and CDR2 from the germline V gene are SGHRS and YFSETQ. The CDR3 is CASSLAGRTTDTQYF. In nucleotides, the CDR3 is TGCGCCAGCAGCTTGGCCGGCAGGACCACAGATACGCAGTATTTT.

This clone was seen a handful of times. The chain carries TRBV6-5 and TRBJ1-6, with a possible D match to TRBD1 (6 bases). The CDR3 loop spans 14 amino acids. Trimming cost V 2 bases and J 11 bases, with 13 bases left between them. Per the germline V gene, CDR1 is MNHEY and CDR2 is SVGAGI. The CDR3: CASSYREGGPPLHF. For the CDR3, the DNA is TGTGCCAGCAGTTACAGGGAAGGGGGTCCACCCCTCCACTTT.

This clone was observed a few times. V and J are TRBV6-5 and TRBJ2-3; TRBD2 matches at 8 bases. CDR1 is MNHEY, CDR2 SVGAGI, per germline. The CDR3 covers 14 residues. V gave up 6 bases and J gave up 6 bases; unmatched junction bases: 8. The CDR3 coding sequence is TGTGCCAGCAGCCCCTCCCCGGGGGGGGATACGCAGTATTTT. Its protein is CASSPSPGGDTQYF.

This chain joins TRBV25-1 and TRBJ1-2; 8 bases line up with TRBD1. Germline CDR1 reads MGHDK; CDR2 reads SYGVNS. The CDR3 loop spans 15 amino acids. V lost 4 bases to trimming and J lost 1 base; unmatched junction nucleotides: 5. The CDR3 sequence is CASSALGQDNYGYTF. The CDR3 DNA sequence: TGTGCCAGCAGTGCTCTGGGACAGGATAACTATGGCTACACCTTC.

Here the CDR3 reads CASSYGGTGEETQYF. In DNA, the CDR3 is TGTGCCAGCAGTTACGGGGGGACAGGGGAAGAGACCCAGTACTTC. The chain recombines TRBV6-6 with TRBJ2-5, with 10 positions matching TRBD1. Germline V lookup: CDR1 MNHNY, CDR2 SVGAGI (reference sequence). Unmatched junction bases numbered 3, after V lost 2 bases and J lost 3 bases. This CDR3 is built from 15 residues.

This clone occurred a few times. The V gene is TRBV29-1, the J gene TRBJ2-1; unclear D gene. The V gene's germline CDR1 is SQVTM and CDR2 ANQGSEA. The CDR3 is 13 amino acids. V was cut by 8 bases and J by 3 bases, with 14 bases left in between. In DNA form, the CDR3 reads TGCAGCTCTGACCTGGGAAACTACAATGAGCAGTTCTTC. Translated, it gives CSSDLGNYNEQFF.

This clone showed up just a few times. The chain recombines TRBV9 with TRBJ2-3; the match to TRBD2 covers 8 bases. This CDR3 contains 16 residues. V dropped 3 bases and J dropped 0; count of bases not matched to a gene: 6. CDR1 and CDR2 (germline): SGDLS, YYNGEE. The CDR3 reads CASSEFSGTSTDTQYF. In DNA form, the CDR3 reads TGTGCCAGCAGCGAGTTTAGCGGGACTAGCACAGATACGCAGTATTTT.

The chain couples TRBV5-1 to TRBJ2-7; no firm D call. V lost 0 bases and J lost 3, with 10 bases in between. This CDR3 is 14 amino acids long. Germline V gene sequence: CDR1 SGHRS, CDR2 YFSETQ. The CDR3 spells CASSLGTGGYEQYF. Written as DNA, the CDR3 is TGCGCCAGCAGCTTGGGTACGGGTGGCTACGAGCAGTACTTC.

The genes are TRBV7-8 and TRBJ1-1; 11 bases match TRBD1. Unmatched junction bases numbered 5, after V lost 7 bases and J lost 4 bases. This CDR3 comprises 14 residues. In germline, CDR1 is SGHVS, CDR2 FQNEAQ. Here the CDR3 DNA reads TGTGCCAGCACTGGACAGGGGGCGGGCACTGAAGCTTTCTTT. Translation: CASTGQGAGTEAFF.

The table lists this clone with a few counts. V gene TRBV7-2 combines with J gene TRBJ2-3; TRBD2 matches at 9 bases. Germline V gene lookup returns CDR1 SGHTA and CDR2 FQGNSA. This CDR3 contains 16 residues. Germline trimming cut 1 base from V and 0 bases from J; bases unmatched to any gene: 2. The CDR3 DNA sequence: TGTGCCAGCAGCTTAGGTAGCGGGAGAAGCACAGATACGCAGTATTTT. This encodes CASSLGSGRSTDTQYF.

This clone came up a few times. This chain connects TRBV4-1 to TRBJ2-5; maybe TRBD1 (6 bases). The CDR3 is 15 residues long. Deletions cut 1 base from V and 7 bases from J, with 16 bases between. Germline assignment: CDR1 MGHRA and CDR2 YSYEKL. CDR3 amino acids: CASSQGDNPTGTQYF. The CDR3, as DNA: TGCGCCAGCAGCCAAGGGGACAACCCCACCGGGACCCAGTACTTC.

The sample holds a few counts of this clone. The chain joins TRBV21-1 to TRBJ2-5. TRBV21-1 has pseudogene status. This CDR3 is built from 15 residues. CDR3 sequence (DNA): TGTGCCAGCAGCAATGGGATACGGTACCAAGAGACCCAGTACTTC. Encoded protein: CASSNGIRYQETQYF.

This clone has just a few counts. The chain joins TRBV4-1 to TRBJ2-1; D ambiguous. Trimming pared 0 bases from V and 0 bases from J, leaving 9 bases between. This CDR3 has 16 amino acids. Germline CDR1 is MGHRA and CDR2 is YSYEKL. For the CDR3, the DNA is TGCGCCAGCAGCCAAGATTGGTCCCGCTCCTACAATGAGCAGTTCTTC. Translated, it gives CASSQDWSRSYNEQFF.